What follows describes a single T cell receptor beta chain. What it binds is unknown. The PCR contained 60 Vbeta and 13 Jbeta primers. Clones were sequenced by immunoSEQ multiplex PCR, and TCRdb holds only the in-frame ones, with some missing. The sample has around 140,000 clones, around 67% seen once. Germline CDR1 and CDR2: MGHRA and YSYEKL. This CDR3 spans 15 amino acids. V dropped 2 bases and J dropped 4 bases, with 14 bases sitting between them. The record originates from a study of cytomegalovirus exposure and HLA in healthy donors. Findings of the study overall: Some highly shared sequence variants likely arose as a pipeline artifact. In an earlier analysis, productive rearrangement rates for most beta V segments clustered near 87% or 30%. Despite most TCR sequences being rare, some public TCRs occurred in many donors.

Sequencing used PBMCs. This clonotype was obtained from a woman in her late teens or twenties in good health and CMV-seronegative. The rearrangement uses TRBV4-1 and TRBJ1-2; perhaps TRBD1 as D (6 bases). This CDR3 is CASSQPPTGPYGYTF. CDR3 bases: TGCGCCAGCAGCCAACCCCCGACAGGCCCCTATGGCTACACCTTC.